Shown below are 6 T cell receptor beta chains from a single sample sequenced in a study of T cell responses to AZD1222 COVID-19 vaccine. Method: immunoSEQ multiplex PCR; TCRdb's copy keeps in-frame clones and lacks some. This sample yields 90,000 to 150,000 clones, of which 80% to 90% are seen a single time; about 1.2% belongs to the top ten. The sample here was peripheral blood, taken on day 0 of AZD1222 vaccination. The receptors shown here come from an adult in good health.

The chain combines TRBV3-1 (or the pseudogene TRBV3-2) with TRBJ2-1; D might be TRBD1 (6 bases). The V gene lost 4 bases and the J gene lost 7 bases, with 8 bases spanning the gap. The CDR3 runs to 12 residues. Germline V gives CDR1 LGHDT, CDR2 YNNKEL (reference sequence). CDR3 sequence (DNA): TGTGCCAGCAGCCTGACAGGAAATGAGCAGTTCTTC. Protein sequence: CASSLTGNEQFF.

The chain couples TRBV4-1 to TRBJ1-1; D not resolved. The V end lost 1 base, the J end lost 4 bases, and 13 bases lay between the germline ends. CDR3 size: 15 residues. Per germline, CDR1 MGHRA and CDR2 YSYEKL. CDR3 region: CASSQVADSGTEAFF. CDR3 in DNA: TGCGCCAGCAGCCAAGTCGCGGACTCGGGCACTGAAGCTTTCTTT.

The V gene is TRBV7-9, the J gene TRBJ2-7; 15 nucleotides align to TRBD2. This CDR3 is built from 15 residues. V shed 4 bases, J shed 4 bases, and the junction held 2 bases outside the gene matches. Germline values: CDR1 SEHNR, CDR2 FQNEAQ (reference sequence). The CDR3 protein is CASSSGTSGGYEQYF. CDR3 DNA sequence: TGTGCCAGCAGCTCCGGGACTAGCGGGGGGTACGAGCAGTACTTC. Full variable domain (rest looked up from reference TRBV7-9 and TRBJ2-7): DTGVSQNPRHKITKRGQNVTFRCDPISEHNRLYWYRQTLGQGPEFLTYFQNEAQLEKSRLLSDRFSAERPKGSFSTLEIQRTEQGDSAMYLCASSSGTSGGYEQYFGPGTRLTVT.

The chain's CDR3 is CASSLQFAGTQYF. Here the CDR3 DNA reads TGTGCCAGCAGCTTGCAATTCGCGGGGACCCAGTACTTC. The chain has TRBV5-8 and TRBJ2-5; perhaps TRBD2 as D (5 bases). V lost 1 base and J lost 7, with 11 bases in between. The germline V gene encodes CDR1 SGHTS and CDR2 YDEGEE. The CDR3 consists of 13 residues.

The V call is TRBV6-5, the J call TRBJ1-4, with a tentative D call TRBD1 (5 bases). Trimming removed 6 bases at V and 6 bases at J, with 14 bases between. CDR3 length: 14 amino acids. CDR1 is MNHEY and CDR2 is SVGAGI in the germline V gene. Here the CDR3 DNA reads TGTGCCAGCAGCTCCCGGGGGGGTTATGAAAAACTGTTTTTT. Translated, it gives CASSSRGGYEKLFF.

The chain employs TRBV30 and TRBJ1-6, with D perhaps TRBD1 (6 bases). Germline values: CDR1 GTSNPN, CDR2 SVGIG (reference sequence). Trimming took 5 bases from V and 3 from J, leaving 14 bases between them. The CDR3 extends over 15 amino acids. CDR3 protein: CAWDYGQYYNSPLHF. CDR3 nucleotides: TGTGCCTGGGACTATGGACAGTACTATAATTCACCCCTCCACTTT.